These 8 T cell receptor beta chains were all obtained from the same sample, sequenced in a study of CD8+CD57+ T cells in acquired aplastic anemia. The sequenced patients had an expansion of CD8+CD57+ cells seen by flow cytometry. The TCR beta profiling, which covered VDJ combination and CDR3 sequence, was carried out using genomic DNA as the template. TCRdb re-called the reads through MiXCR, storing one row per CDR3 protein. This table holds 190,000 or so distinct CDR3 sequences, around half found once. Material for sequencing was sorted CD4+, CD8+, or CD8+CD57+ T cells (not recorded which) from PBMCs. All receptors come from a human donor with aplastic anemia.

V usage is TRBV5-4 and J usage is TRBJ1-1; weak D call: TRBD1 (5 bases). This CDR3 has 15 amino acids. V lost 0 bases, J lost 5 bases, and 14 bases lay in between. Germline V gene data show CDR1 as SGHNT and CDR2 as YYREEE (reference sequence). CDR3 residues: CASSLGGERDTEAFF. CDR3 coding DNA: TGTGCCAGCAGCTTGGGGGGGGAAAGGGATACTGAAGCTTTCTTT.

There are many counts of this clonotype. The CDR3 spells CASSFAGPRETQYF. As DNA, the CDR3 is TGTGCCAGCAGCTTCGCGGGGCCCAGAGAGACCCAGTACTTC. V gene TRBV5-4 combines with J gene TRBJ2-5; tentatively, D is TRBD2 (6 bases). Trimming cost V 2 bases and J 4 bases, with 12 bases left between them. The CDR3 is 14 residues long. CDR1 and CDR2 from the germline V gene are SGHNT and YYREEE (reference sequence).

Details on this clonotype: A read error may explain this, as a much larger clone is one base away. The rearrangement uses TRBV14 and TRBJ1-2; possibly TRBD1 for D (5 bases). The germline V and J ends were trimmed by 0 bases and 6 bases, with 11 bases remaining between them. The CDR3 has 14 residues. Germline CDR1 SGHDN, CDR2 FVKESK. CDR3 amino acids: CASSQDFRDHGYTF. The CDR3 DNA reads TGTGCCAGCAGCCAAGATTTCCGGGACCATGGCTACACCTTC.

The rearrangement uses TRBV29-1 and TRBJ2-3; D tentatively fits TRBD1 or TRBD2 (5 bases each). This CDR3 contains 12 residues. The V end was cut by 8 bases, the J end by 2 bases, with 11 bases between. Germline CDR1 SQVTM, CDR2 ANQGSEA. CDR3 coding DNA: TGCAGCTGCAGGGAGCACACAGATACGCAGTATTTT. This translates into CSCREHTDTQYF.

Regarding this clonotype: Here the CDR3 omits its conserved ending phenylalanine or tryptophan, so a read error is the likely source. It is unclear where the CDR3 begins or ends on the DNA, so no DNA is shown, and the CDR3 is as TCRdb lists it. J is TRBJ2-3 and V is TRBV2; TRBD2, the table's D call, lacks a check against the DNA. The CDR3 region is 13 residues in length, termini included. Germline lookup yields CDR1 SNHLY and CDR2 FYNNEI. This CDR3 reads CASSVLGGTSGVQ.

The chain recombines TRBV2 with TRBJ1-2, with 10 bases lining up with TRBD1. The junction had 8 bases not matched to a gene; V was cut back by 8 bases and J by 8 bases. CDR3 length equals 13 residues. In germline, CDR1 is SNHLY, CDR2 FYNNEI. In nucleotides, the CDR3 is TGTGCCAGCCAGACAGGGGGCTTGAAGGGCTACACCTTC. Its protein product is CASQTGGLKGYTF.

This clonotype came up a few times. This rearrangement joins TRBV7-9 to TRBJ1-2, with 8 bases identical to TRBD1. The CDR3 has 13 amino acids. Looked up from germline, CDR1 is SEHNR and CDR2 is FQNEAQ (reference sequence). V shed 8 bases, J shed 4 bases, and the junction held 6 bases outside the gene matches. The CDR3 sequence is CASEDRDIYGYTF. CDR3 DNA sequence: TGTGCCAGCGAGGACAGGGACATCTATGGCTACACCTTC. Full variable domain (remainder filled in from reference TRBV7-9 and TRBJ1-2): DTGVSQNPRHKITKRGQNVTFRCDPISEHNRLYWYRQTLGQGPEFLTYFQNEAQLEKSRLLSDRFSAERPKGSFSTLEIQRTEQGDSAMYLCASEDRDIYGYTFGSGTRLTVV.

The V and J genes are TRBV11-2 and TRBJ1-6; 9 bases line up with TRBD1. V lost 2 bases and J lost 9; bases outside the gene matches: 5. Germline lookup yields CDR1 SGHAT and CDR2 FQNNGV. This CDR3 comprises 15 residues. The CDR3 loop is CASSLTGGAGSPLHF. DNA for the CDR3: TGTGCCAGCAGCTTAACAGGGGGCGCGGGTTCACCCCTCCACTTT.